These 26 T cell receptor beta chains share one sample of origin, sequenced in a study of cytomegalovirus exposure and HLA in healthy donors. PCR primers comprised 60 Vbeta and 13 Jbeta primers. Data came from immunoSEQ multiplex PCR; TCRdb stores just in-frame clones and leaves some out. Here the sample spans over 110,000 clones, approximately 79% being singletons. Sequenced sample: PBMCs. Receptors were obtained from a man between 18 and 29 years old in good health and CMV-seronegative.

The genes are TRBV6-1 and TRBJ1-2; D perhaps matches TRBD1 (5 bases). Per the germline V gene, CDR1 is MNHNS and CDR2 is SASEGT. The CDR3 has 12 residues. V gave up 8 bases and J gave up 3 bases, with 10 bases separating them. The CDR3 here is CASAQVDYGYTF. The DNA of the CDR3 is TGTGCCAGCGCACAGGTCGACTATGGCTACACCTTC.

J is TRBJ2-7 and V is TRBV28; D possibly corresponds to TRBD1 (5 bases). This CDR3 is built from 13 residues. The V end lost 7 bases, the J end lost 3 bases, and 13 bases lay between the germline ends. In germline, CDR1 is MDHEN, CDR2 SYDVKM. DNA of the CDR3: TGTGCCAGCATATGGGGCGGTGGCTACGAGCAGTACTTC. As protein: CASIWGGGYEQYF.

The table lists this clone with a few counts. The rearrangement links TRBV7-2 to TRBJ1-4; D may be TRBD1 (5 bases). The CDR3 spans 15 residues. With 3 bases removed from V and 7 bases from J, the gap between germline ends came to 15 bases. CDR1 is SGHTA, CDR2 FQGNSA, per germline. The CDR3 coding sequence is TGTGCCAGCAGCTTGGGGGGGGTGACCCTTGAAAAACTGTTTTTT. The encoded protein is CASSLGGVTLEKLFF.

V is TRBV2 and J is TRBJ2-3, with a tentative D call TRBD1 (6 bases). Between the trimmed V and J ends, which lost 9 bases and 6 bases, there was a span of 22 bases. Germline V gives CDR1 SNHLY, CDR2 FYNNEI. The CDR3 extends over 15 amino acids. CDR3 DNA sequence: TGTGCCAGTAGGGGACAAGCGGTGAAGGGCGATACGCAGTATTTT. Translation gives CASRGQAVKGDTQYF.

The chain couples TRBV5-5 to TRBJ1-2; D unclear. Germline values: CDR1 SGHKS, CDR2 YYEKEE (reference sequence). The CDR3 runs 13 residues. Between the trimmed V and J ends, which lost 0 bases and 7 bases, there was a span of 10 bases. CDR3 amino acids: CASSLGQLFGYTF. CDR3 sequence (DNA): TGTGCCAGCAGCTTGGGGCAGTTGTTTGGCTACACCTTC.

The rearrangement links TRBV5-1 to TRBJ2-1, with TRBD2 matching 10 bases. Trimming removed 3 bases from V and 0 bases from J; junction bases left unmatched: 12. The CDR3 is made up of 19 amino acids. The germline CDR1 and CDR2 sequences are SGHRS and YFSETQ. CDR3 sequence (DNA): TGCGCCAGCAGCTGGGGGCTAGCGGGGGCCTCGAGCTCCTACAATGAGCAGTTCTTC. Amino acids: CASSWGLAGASSSYNEQFF.

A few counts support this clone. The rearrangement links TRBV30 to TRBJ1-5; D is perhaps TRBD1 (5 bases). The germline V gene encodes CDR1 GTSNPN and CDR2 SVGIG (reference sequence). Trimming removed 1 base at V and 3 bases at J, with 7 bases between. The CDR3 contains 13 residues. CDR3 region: CAWSGQINQPQHF. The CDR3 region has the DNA TGTGCCTGGAGTGGACAGATCAATCAGCCCCAGCATTTT.

The CDR3 DNA reads TGTGCCACCAGCAGAGGAGAGCCATCAAGGGAGCTGTTTTTT. It encodes CATSRGEPSRELFF. V and J are TRBV15 and TRBJ2-2; no clear D. The CDR3 runs to 14 residues. Germline V gene data show CDR1 as LNHNV and CDR2 as YYDKDF (reference sequence). V lost 1 base and J lost 9, with 12 bases in between.

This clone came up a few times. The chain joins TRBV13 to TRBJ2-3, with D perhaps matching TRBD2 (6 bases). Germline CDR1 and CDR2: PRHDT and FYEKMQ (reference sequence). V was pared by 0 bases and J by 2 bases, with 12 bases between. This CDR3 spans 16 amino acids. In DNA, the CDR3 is TGTGCCAGCAGCTTAGGTTACGGGGGTGACACAGATACGCAGTATTTT. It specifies CASSLGYGGDTDTQYF.

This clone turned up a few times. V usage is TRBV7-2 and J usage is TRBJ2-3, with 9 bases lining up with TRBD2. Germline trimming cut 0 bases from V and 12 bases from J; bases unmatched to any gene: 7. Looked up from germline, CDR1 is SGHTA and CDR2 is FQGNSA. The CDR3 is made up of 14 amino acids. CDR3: CASSLAASGDPQYF. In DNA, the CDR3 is TGTGCCAGCAGCTTAGCAGCTAGCGGGGACCCCCAGTATTTT.

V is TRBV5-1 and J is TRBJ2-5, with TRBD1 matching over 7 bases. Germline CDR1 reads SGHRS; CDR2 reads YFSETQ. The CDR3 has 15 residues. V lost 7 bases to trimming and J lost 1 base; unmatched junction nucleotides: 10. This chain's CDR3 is CASASQGQGQETQYF. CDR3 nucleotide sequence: TGCGCCAGCGCGTCACAGGGGCAAGGCCAAGAGACCCAGTACTTC.

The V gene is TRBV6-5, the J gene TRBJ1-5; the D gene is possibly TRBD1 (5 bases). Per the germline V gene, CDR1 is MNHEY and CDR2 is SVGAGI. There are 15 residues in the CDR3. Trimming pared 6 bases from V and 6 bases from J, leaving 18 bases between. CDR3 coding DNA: TGTGCCAGCAGCCCCTCCGGGGGGGTAGGTCAGCCCCAGCATTTT. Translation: CASSPSGGVGQPQHF.

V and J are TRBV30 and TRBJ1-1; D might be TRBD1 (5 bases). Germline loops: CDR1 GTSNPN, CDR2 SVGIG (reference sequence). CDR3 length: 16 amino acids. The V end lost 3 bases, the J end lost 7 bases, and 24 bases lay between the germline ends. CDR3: CAWRPDRTLKPFEAFF. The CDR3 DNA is TGTGCCTGGAGGCCAGACAGAACCCTAAAACCCTTTGAAGCTTTCTTT.

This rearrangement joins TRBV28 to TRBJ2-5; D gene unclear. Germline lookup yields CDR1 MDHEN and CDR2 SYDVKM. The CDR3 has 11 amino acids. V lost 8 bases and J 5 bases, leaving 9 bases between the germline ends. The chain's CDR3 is CASRSLETQYF. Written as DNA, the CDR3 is TGTGCCAGCCGGTCCCTCGAGACCCAGTACTTC. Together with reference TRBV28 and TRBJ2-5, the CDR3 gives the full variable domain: DVKVTQSSRYLVKRTGEKVFLECVQDMDHENMFWYRQDPGLGLRLIYFSYDVKMKEKGDIPEGYSVSREKKERFSLILESASTNQTSMYLCASRSLETQYFGPGTRLLVL.

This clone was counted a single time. CDR3 coding DNA: TGTGCCAGCAGCTTAGATTCAGCAGGGCTGGTTCAGCCCCAGCATTTT. It is translated as CASSLDSAGLVQPQHF. The gene calls are TRBV7-2 and TRBJ1-5, with D possibly TRBD1 on 5 matching bases. Germline CDR1 reads SGHTA; CDR2 reads FQGNSA. The CDR3 runs 16 residues. The ends were cut back, 1 base at V and 6 bases at J, with 16 bases in the middle.

CDR3 sequence (DNA): TGTGCCAGTAAAAGAGGGGGAACTGGGGCCAACGTCCTGACTTTC. The encoded protein is CASKRGGTGANVLTF. The genes are TRBV19 and TRBJ2-6; weak D call: TRBD1 (6 bases). CDR3 length: 15 amino acids. Germline V gene data show CDR1 as LNHDA and CDR2 as SQIVND (reference sequence). V was trimmed by 7 bases and J by 2 bases, leaving 12 bases between them.

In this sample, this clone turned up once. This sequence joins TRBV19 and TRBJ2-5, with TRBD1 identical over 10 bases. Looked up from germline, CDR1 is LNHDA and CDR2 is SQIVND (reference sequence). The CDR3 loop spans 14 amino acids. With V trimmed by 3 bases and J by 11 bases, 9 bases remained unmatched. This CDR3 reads CASSMTGGSTPQYF. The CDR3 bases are TGTGCCAGTAGTATGACAGGGGGCAGTACTCCGCAGTACTTC. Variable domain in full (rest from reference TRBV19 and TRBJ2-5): DGGITQSPKYLFRKEGQNVTLSCEQNLNHDAMYWYRQDPGQGLRLIYYSQIVNDFQKGDIAEGYSVSREKKESFPLTVTSAQKNPTAFYLCASSMTGGSTPQYFGPGTRLLVL.

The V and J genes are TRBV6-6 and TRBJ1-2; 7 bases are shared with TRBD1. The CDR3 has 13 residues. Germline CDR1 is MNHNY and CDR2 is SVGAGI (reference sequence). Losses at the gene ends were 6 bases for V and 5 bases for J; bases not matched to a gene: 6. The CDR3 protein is CASRTSGGYGYTF. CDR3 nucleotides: TGTGCCAGCAGGACCTCAGGGGGTTATGGCTACACCTTC.

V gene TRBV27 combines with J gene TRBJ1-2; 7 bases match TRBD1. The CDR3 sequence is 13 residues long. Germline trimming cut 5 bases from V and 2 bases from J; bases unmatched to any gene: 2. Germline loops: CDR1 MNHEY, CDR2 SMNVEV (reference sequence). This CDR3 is CASSGGQNYGYTF. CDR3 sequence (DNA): TGTGCCAGCAGTGGGGGACAGAACTATGGCTACACCTTC.

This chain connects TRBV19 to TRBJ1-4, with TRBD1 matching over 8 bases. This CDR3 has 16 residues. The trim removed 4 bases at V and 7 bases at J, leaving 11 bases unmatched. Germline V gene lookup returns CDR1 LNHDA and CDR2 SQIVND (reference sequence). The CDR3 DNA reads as TGTGCCAGTAGTACCCGACAGGGGAGGAGAGGTGAAAAACTGTTTTTT. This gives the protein CASSTRQGRRGEKLFF.

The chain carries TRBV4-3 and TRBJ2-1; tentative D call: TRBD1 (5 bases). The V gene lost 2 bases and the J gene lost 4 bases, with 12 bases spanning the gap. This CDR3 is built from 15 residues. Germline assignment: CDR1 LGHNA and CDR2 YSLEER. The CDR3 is CASSQQGGDYNEQFF. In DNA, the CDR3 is TGCGCCAGCAGCCAACAGGGTGGTGATTACAATGAGCAGTTCTTC.

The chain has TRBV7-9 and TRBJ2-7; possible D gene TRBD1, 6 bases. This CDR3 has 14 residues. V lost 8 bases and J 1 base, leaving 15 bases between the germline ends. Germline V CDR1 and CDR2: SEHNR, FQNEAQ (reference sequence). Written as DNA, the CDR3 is TGTGCCAGCGCACCAGGGGCAGGATCCTACGAGCAGTACTTC. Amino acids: CASAPGAGSYEQYF.

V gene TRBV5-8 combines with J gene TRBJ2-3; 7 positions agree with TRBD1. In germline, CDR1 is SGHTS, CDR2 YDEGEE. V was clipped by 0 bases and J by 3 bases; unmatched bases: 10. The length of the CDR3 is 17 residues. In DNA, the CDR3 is TGTGCCAGCAGCTTGGCCAGGGACAGCGAAGCGACAGATACGCAGTATTTT. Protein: CASSLARDSEATDTQYF. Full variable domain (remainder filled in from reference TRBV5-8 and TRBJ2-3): EAGVTQSPTHLIKTRGQQATLRCSPISGHTSVYWYQQALGLGLQFLLWYDEGEERNRGNFPPRFSGRQFPNYSSELNVNALELEDSALYLCASSLARDSEATDTQYFGPGTRLTVL.

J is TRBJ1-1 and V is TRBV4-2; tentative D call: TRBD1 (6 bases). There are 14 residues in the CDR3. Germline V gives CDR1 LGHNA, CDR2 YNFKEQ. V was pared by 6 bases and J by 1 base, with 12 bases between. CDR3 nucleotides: TGTGCCAGCAGGTCGACAGGCCCGAACACTGAAGCTTTCTTT. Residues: CASRSTGPNTEAFF.

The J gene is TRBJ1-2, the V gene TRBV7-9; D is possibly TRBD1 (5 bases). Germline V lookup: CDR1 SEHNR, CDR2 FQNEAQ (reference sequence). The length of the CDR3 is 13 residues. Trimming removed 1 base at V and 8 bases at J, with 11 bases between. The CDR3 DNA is TGTGCCAGCAGCTTAGTAGCAGGGAACGGCTACACCTTC. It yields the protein CASSLVAGNGYTF.

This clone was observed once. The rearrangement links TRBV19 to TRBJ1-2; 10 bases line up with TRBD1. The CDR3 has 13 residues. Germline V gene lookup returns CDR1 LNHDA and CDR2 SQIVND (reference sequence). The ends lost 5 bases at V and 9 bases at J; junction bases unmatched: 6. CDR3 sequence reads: CASSFDRGQRYTF. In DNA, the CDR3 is TGTGCCAGTAGTTTTGACAGGGGGCAGCGCTACACCTTC.